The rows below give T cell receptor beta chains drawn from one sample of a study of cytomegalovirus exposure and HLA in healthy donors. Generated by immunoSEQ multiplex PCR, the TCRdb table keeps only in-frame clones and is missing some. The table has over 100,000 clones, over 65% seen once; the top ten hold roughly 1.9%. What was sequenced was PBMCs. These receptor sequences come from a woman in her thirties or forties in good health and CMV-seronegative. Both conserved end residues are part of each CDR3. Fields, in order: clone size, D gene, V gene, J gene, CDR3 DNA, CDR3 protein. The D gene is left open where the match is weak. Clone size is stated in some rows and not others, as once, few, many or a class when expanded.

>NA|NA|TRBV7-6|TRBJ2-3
TGTGCCAGCAGCTTAGGAAACGGGTTATCTTCAGATACGCAGTATTTT
CASSLGNGLSSDTQYF
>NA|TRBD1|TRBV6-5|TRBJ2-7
TGTGCCAGCAGTGCTGGGACAGGGTCCTACGAGCAGTACTTC
CASSAGTGSYEQYF
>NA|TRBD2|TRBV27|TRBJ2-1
TGTGCCAGCAGTTTAAGGAAGAGCGGGAGGGCCCAAAACAATGAGCAGTTCTTC
CASSLRKSGRAQNNEQFF
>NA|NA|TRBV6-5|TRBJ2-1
TGTGCCAGCAGTTACCGGCAGGGTCACAATGAGCAGTTCTTC
CASSYRQGHNEQFF
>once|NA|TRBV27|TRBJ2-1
TGTGCCAGCAGTTTCGGAGGATTGACCTCCTACAATGAGCAGTTCTTC
CASSFGGLTSYNEQFF
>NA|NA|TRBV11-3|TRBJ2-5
TGTGCCAGCAGCCTAGGACCGGGAGCTCCGACGGAGACCCAGTACTTC
CASSLGPGAPTETQYF
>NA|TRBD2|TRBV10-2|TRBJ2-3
TGCGCCAGCAGTACCGCGGGAGGCCGGGCAGATACGCAGTATTTT
CASSTAGGRADTQYF
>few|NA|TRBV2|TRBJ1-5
TGTGCCAGCAGTGTAACGGGGAGACAGCCCCAGCATTTT
CASSVTGRQPQHF
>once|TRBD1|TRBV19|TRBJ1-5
TGTGCCAGTAGTACCGGGTGGACAGGGAGGAATCAGCCCCAGCATTTT
CASSTGWTGRNQPQHF
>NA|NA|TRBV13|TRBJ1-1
TGTGCCAGCAGCTTCATGCATTGGCAGTCGGGGGGGGTTGCTGAAGCTTTCTTT
CASSFMHWQSGGVAEAFF
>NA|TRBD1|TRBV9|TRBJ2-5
TGTGCCAGCAGCGCCCCTCAACAGGGGGCCCTCGGGCGTCAAGAGACCCAGTACTTC
CASSAPQQGALGRQETQYF
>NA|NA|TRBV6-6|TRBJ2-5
TGTGCCAGCAGTTCCCTGGCGGATGGAGAGACCCAGTACTTC
CASSSLADGETQYF
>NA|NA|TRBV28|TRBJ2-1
TGTGCCAGCAATGACAGCCCCTACAATGAGCAGTTCTTC
CASNDSPYNEQFF
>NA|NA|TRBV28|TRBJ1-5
TGTGCCAGCAGTTTGGGGGCTTCACGCAATCAGCCCCAGCATTTT
CASSLGASRNQPQHF
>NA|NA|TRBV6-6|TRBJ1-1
TGTGCCAGCAGTTACTCTGGGGCCCTGAACACTGAAGCTTTCTTT
CASSYSGALNTEAFF
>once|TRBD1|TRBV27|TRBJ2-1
TGTGCCACCAAACAGGGGGGAGGCAATGAGCAGTTCTTC
CATKQGGGNEQFF
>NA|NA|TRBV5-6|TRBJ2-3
TGTGCCAGCAGCTTACCCTACAGGTCGACGCAGTATTTT
CASSLPYRSTQYF
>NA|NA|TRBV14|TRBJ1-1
TGTGCCAGCAGCCGCCTGGGGAGGGAGAACACTGAAGCTTTCTTT
CASSRLGRENTEAFF
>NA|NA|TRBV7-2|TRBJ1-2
TGTGCCAGCAGCTTCAGGATGGACAGCACCTATGGCTACACCTTC
CASSFRMDSTYGYTF
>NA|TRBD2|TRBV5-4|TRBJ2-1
TGTGCCAGCACTCCTGAGGCCGGGACTAGCGGCTCCTACAATGAGCAGTTCTTC
CASTPEAGTSGSYNEQFF
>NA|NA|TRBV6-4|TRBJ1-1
TGTGCCAGCCCTCAAGCTTGGAGCGGTTCCACTGAAGCTTTCTTT
CASPQAWSGSTEAFF
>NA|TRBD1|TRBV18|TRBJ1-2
TGTGCCAGCTCACTTTCCGGGACAGGGATAATTGGCTACACCTTC
CASSLSGTGIIGYTF
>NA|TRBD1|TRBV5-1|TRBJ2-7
TGCGCCAGCAGCTTGGCGGGACAGGGCGAAGAGCAGTACTTC
CASSLAGQGEEQYF
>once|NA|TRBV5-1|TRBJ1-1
TGCGCCAGCAGCCTCGCGACAGTGATGAACACTGAAGCTTTCTTT
CASSLATVMNTEAFF
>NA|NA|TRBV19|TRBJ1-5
TGTGCCAGAAACGTACGCGTTAGCAATCAGCCCCAGCATTTT
CARNVRVSNQPQHF
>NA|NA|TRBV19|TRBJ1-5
TGTGCCAGTAGTGAGGGCCAGCCCCAGCATTTT
CASSEGQPQHF
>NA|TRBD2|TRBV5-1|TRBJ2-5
TGCGCCAGCAGCTTGACTAGCGGGAGTCTGAGGGAGACCCAGTACTTC
CASSLTSGSLRETQYF
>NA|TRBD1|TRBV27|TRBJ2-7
TGTGCCAGCAGGGGGGACAGTTCCTACGAGCAGTACTTC
CASRGDSSYEQYF
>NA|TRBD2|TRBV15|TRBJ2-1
TGTGCCACCAGCAGGCCTAGCGGGAGGAACAATGAGCAGTTCTTC
CATSRPSGRNNEQFF
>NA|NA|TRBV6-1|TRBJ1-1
TGTGCCATACACAGGTCGGCTGACAGCTCTGAAGCTTTCTTT
CAIHRSADSSEAFF
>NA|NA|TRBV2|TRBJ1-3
TGTGCCAGCAGTGCCACGGTATACTCTGGAAACACCATATATTTT
CASSATVYSGNTIYF
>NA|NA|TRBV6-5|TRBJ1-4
TGTGCCAGCAGGGACAGCTTCTTATCCCCCGAAAAACTGTTTTTT
CASRDSFLSPEKLFF
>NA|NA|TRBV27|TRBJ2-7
TGTGCCAGCAGGGCTGGTCCCTACGAGCAGTACTTC
CASRAGPYEQYF
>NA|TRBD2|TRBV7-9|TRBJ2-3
TGTTCCAGCAGCTTACCCCTAGCGGGCACAGATACGCAGTATTTT
CSSSLPLAGTDTQYF
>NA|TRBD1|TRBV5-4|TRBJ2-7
TGTGCCAGCAGCTTGGGGGACAGGGGGAAGTACGAGCAGTACTTC
CASSLGDRGKYEQYF
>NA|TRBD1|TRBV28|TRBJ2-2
TGTGCCAGCAGTTTGCGGACAGGGACCCCCGGGGAGCTGTTTTTT
CASSLRTGTPGELFF
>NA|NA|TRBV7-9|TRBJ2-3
TGTGCCAGCAGCTTAGATATTAGGGAGCTCGGCACAGATACGCAGTATTTT
CASSLDIRELGTDTQYF
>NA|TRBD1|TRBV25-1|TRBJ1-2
TGTGCCAGCAGCAGAACAGGGGAAGGCTACACCTTC
CASSRTGEGYTF
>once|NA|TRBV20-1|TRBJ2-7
TGCAGTGCTCCTGACTACCACGAGCAGTACTTC
CSAPDYHEQYF
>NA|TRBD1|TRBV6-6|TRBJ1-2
TGTGCCAGCAGTTACTCGGGGCAGGGGGCGCGTGGCTACACCTTC
CASSYSGQGARGYTF
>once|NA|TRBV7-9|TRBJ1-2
TGTGCCAGCAGTTTCAGGGGTGTAGACACCTTC
CASSFRGVDTF
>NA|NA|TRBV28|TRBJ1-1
TGTGCCAGCAGTTTTCGGGGAGGTGCAACTGAAGCTTTCTTT
CASSFRGGATEAFF
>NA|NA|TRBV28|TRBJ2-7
TGTGCCAGCAGTTTTAGGGGGTTGAGCTACGAGCAGTACTTC
CASSFRGLSYEQYF
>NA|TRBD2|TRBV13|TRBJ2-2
TGTGCCAGCAGCTTAACGCGGGGGGTAAAGACTTCCGGGGAGCTGTTTTTT
CASSLTRGVKTSGELFF
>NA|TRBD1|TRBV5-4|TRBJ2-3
TGTGCCAGCAGCTTCTTCGGACAGGGCACAGATACGCAGTATTTT
CASSFFGQGTDTQYF
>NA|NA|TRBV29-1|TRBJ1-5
TGCAGCGTTGGCACAGGGAGTAATCAGCCCCAGCATTTT
CSVGTGSNQPQHF
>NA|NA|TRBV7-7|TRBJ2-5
TGTGCTAGCAGCTTAGGGGGGGGTCAAGAGACCCAGTACTTC
CASSLGGGQETQYF
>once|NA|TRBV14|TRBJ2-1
TGTGCCACCTCAACCGGGAACAATGAGCAGTTCTTC
CATSTGNNEQFF
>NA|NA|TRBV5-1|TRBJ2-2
TGCGCCAGCAGTTGGGCTTCCCCGAACACCGGGGAGCTGTTTTTT
CASSWASPNTGELFF
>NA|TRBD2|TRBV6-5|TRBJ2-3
TGTGCCAGCAGTTACAAGGCGGGAGTGGGAGGAGATACGCAGTATTTT
CASSYKAGVGGDTQYF
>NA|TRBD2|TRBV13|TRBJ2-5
TGTGCCAGCAGCGCCCGGATTGAAGCGGGAGGAGAAGAGACCCAGTACTTC
CASSARIEAGGEETQYF
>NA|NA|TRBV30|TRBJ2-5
TGTGCCTGGAGTCAGGTGAAAGAGACCCAGTACTTC
CAWSQVKETQYF
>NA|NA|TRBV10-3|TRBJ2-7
TGTGCCATCAGTGAACGAGCGGATGGGAACGAGCAGTACTTC
CAISERADGNEQYF
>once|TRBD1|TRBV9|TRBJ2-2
TGTGCCAGCCAGACAGGGGGCTACACCGGGGAGCTGTTTTTT
CASQTGGYTGELFF
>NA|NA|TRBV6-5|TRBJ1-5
TGTGCCAGCAGTCCTGCGGGTCCTCAGCCCCAGCATTTT
CASSPAGPQPQHF
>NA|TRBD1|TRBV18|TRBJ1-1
TGTGCCAGCTCAACCCTGGAGGGGGCCGCTTTCTTT
CASSTLEGAAFF
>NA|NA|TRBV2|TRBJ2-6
TGTGCCAGCAGCGGGCAGGGCTCTGGGGCCAACGTCCTGACTTTC
CASSGQGSGANVLTF
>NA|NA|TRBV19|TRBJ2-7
TGTGCCAGTAGTCCAAGGGACACTTCGAGCGCCTACGAGCAGTACTTC
CASSPRDTSSAYEQYF
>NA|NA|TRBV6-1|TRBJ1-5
TGTGCCAGCAGCATCTTTGACAGGAACAATCAGCCCCAGCATTTT
CASSIFDRNNQPQHF
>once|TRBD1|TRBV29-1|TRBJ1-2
TGCAGCGCCCGACAGGGGACGGACTATGGCTACACCTTC
CSARQGTDYGYTF